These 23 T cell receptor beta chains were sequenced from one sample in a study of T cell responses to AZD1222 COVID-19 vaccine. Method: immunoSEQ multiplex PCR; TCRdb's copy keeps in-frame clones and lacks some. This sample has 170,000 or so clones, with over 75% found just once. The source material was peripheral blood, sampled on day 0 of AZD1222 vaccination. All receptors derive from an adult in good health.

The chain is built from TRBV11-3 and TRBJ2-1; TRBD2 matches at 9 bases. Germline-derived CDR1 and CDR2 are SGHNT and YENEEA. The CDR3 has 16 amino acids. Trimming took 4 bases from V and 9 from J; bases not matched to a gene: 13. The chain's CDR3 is CASSYAWRGGGGEQFF. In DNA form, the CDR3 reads TGTGCCAGCAGCTATGCTTGGCGGGGGGGTGGCGGTGAGCAGTTCTTC.

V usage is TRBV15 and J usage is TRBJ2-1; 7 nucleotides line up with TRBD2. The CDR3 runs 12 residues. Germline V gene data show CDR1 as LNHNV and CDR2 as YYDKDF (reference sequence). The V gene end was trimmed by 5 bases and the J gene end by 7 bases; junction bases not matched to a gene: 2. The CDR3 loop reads CATSLGGNEQFF. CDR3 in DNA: TGTGCCACCAGCCTGGGGGGGAATGAGCAGTTCTTC. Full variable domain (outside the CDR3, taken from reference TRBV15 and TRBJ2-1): DAMVIQNPRYQVTQFGKPVTLSCSQTLNHNVMYWYQQKSSQAPKLLFHYYDKDFNNEADTPDNFQSRRPNTSFCFLDIRSPGLGDTAMYLCATSLGGNEQFFGPGTRLTVL.

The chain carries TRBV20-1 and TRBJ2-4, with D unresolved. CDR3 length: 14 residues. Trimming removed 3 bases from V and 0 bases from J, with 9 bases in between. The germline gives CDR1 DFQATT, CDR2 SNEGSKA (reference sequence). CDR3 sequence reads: CSASAAEAKNIQYF. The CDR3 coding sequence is TGCAGTGCTAGTGCTGCCGAAGCCAAAAACATTCAGTACTTC.

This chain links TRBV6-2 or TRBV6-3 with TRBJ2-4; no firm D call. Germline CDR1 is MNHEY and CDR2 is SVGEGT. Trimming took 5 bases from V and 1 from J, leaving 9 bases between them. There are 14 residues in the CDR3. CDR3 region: CASSRTPAKNIQYF. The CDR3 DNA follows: TGTGCCAGCAGTCGGACCCCTGCCAAAAACATTCAGTACTTC.

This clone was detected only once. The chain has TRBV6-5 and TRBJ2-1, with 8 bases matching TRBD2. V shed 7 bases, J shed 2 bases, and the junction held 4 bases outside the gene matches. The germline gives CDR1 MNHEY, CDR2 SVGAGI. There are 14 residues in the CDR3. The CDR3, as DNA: TGTGCCAGCATACTAGCGGCAGCCTACAATGAGCAGTTCTTC. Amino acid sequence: CASILAAAYNEQFF.

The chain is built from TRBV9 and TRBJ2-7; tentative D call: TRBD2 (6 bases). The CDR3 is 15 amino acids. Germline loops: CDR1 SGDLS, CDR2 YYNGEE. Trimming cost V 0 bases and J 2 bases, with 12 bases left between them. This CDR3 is CASSVGDSPAYEQYF. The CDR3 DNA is TGTGCCAGCAGCGTAGGGGACTCTCCTGCCTACGAGCAGTACTTC.

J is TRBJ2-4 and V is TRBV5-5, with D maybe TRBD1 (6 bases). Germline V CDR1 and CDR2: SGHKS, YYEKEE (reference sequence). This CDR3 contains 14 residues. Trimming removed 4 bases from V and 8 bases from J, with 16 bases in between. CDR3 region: CASSTGTPQDIQYF. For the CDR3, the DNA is TGTGCCAGCAGCACCGGGACACCTCAGGACATTCAGTACTTC.

This CDR3 is CASSYHTDYEQYF. For the CDR3, the DNA is TGTGCCAGCAGTTACCACACAGACTACGAGCAGTACTTC. The chain is built from TRBV6-2 or TRBV6-3 and TRBJ2-7; D is unresolved. V lost 2 bases, J lost 3 bases, and 8 bases lay in between. The CDR3 loop spans 13 amino acids. Germline CDR1 and CDR2: MNHEY and SVGEGT.

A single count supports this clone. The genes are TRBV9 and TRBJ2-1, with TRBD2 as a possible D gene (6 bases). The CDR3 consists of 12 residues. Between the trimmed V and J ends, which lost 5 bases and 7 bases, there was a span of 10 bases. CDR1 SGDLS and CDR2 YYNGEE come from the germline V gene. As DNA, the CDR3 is TGTGCCAGCAGTGGCGGAGGGAATGAGCAGTTCTTC. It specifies CASSGGGNEQFF.

CDR3 amino acids: CASSPRLAGPYNEQFF. As DNA, the CDR3 is TGTGCCAGCAGCCCCCGGCTAGCGGGGCCCTACAATGAGCAGTTCTTC. The chain uses TRBV6-6 and TRBJ2-1; 9 positions match TRBD2. J was trimmed by 2 bases and V by 6 bases; bases with no gene match: 8. This CDR3 is built from 16 residues. Per germline, CDR1 MNHNY and CDR2 SVGAGI (reference sequence).

The CDR3 protein is CASSLGDRDGNTIYF. In DNA, the CDR3 is TGTGCCAGCAGCTTGGGGGACAGGGATGGAAACACCATATATTTT. This chain joins TRBV5-8 and TRBJ1-3, with TRBD1 matching over 9 bases. Germline assignment: CDR1 SGHTS and CDR2 YDEGEE. V dropped 0 bases and J dropped 3; count of bases not matched to a gene: 1. This CDR3 spans 15 amino acids.

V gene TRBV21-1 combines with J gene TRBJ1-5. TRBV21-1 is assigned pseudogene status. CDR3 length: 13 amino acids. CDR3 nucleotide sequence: TGTGCCAGCAGCCACTATAGCAATCAGCCCCAGCATTTT. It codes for CASSHYSNQPQHF.

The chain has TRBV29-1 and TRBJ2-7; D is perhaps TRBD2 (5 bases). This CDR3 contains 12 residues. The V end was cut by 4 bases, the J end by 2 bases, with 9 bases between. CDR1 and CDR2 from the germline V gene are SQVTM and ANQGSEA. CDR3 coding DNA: TGCAGCGTTGTAGAGGGTACCTACGAGCAGTACTTC. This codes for CSVVEGTYEQYF.

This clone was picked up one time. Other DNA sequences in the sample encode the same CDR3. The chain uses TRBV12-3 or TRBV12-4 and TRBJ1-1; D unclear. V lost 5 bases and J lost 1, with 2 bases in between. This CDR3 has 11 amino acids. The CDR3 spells CASSPNTEAFF. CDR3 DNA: TGTGCCAGCAGTCCGAACACTGAAGCTTTCTTT.

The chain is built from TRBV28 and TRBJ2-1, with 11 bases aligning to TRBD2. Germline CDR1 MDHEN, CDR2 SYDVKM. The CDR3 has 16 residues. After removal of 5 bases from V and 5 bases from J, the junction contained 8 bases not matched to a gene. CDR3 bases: TGTGCCAGCAGTCCCCGACTAGCGGGGCTACACAATGAGCAGTTCTTC. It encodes CASSPRLAGLHNEQFF.

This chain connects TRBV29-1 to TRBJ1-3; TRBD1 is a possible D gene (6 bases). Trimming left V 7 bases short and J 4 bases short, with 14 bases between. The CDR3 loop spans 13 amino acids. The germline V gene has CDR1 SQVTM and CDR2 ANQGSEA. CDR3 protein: CSGTGRGGNTIYF. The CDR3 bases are TGCAGCGGAACAGGGCGAGGAGGAAACACCATATATTTT.

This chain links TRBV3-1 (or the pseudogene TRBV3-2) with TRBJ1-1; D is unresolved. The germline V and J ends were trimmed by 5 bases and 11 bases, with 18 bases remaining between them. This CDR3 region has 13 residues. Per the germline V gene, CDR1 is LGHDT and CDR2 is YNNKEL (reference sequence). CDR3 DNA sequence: TGTGCCAGCAGCGGCGCCCGGGAGAGGAGGGCTTTCTTT. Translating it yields CASSGARERRAFF.

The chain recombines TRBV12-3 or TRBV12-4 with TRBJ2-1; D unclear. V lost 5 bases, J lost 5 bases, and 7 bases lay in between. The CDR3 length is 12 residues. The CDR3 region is CASSTNHNEQFF. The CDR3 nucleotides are TGTGCCAGCAGTACTAACCACAATGAGCAGTTCTTC.

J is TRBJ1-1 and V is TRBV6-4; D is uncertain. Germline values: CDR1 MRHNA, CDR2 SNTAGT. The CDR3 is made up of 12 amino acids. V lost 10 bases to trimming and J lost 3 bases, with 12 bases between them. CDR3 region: CATYPRDTEAFF. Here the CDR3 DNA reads TGTGCCACCTACCCTCGGGACACTGAAGCTTTCTTT.

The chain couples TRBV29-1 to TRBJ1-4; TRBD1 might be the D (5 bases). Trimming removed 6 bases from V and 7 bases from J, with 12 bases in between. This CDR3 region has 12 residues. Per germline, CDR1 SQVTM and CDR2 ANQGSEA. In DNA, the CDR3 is TGCAGCGTAAGGTCGGGGCCTGAAAAACTGTTTTTT. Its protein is CSVRSGPEKLFF.

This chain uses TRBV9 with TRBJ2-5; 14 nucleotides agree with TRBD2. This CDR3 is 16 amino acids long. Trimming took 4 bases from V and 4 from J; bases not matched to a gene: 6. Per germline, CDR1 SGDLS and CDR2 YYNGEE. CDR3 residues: CASSSRTSGGLETQYF. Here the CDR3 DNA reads TGTGCCAGCAGCTCGAGGACTAGCGGGGGGCTAGAGACCCAGTACTTC.

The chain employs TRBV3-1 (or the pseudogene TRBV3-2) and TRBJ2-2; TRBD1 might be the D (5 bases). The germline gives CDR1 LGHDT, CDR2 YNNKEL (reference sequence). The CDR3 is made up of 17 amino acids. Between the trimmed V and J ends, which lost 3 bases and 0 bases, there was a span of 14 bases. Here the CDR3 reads CASSQGYRHSNTGELFF. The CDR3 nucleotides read TGTGCCAGCAGCCAGGGTTACAGGCATTCGAACACCGGGGAGCTGTTTTTT.

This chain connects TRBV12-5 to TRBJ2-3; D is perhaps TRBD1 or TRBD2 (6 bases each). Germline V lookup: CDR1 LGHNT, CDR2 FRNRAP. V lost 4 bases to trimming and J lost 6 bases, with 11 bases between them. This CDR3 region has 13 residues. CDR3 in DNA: TGTGCTAGTGGTTCCAAAGGGGGGGATACGCAGTATTTT. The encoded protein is CASGSKGGDTQYF.